The 8 T cell receptor beta chains below were found in one sample sequenced in a study of T-cell reconstitution after alpha-beta-depleted transplantation in children. Preparation of the TCRbeta library was carried out with unique molecular identifiers. TCRdb used MiXCR to reprocess the PCR reads, holding one entry per CDR3 protein. This table has 500,000 to 600,000 distinct CDR3 sequences, approximately 32% appearing once. Sample: PBMCs from the stem cell graft donor, taken from the stem cell graft. The source is a human donor who donated a stem cell graft to a child with aplastic anemia.

The chain couples TRBV2 to TRBJ1-2; D is uncertain. Germline loops: CDR1 SNHLY, CDR2 FYNNEI. Between the trimmed V and J ends, which lost 0 bases and 8 bases, there was a span of 16 bases. The CDR3 has 15 residues. For the CDR3, the DNA is TGTGCCAGCAGTGAAGCGCTTCGACGGTTTGAAGGCTACACCTTC. Translation gives CASSEALRRFEGYTF.

The chain uses TRBV6-2 or TRBV6-3 and TRBJ2-1, with unresolved D. There are 20 residues in the CDR3. Trimming removed 2 bases from V and 0 bases from J, with 23 bases in between. CDR1 and CDR2 from the germline V gene are MNHEY and SVGEGT. CDR3 nucleotides: TGTGCCAGCAGTTACCCAAGGGTCATCCCCGACGGTTTCTCCTACAATGAGCAGTTCTTC. Its protein is CASSYPRVIPDGFSYNEQFF.

The rearrangement links TRBV7-2 to TRBJ2-5; 10 nucleotides match TRBD2. Germline trimming cut 5 bases from V and 5 bases from J; bases unmatched to any gene: 11. The CDR3 is made up of 16 amino acids. From germline, CDR1 is SGHTA and CDR2 FQGNSA. CDR3 coding DNA: TGTGCCAGCAGCGATGCCCCGGGACTAGCGAAGGAGACCCAGTACTTC. It encodes CASSDAPGLAKETQYF.

This rearrangement joins TRBV12-3 or TRBV12-4 to TRBJ2-1; TRBD1 or TRBD2 may be the D gene (5 bases each). V was cut by 6 bases and J by 3 bases, with 18 bases left in between. This CDR3 is 16 amino acids long. The CDR3 sequence is CASSRESGHLYNEQFF. CDR3 sequence (DNA): TGTGCCAGCAGCCGGGAATCAGGGCACCTCTACAATGAGCAGTTCTTC.

The chain is built from TRBV30 and TRBJ2-3, with TRBD2 identical over 7 bases. J gave up 4 bases and V 0 bases, and 4 bases lay outside the gene matches. CDR3 length: 14 amino acids. Germline lookup yields CDR1 GTSNPN and CDR2 SVGIG (reference sequence). This CDR3 reads CAWSVGGFADTQYF. DNA of the CDR3: TGTGCCTGGAGTGTCGGGGGGTTCGCAGATACGCAGTATTTT.

The table lists this clonotype with a few counts. The J gene is TRBJ1-1, the V gene TRBV7-9; no clear D. Trimming stripped 1 base from V and 13 bases from J, with 13 bases between. The germline V gene encodes CDR1 SEHNR and CDR2 FQNEAQ (reference sequence). The CDR3 extends over 12 amino acids. The chain's CDR3 is CASSLVLLTGFF. DNA for the CDR3: TGTGCCAGCAGCTTAGTCCTCCTTACCGGTTTCTTT.

The V call is TRBV4-3, the J call TRBJ1-1; D remains ambiguous. The CDR3 is 14 residues long. Germline CDR1 and CDR2: LGHNA and YSLEER. V gave up 0 bases and J gave up 0 bases, with 5 bases separating them. The CDR3 DNA is TGCGCCAGCAGCCAAGAGTCAATGAACACTGAAGCTTTCTTT. Translated: CASSQESMNTEAFF.

V usage is TRBV7-2 and J usage is TRBJ2-7; D assignment may be TRBD1 or TRBD2 (7 bases each). This CDR3 is 13 amino acids long. V was clipped by 5 bases and J by 12 bases, with 20 bases between them. Per the germline V gene, CDR1 is SGHTA and CDR2 is FQGNSA. In nucleotides, the CDR3 is TGTGCCAGCAGCCCTAGGGGGCGGGAGACCCCGTACTTC. This encodes CASSPRGRETPYF. The complete variable domain, with remaining parts taken from reference TRBV7-2 and TRBJ2-7, reads GAGVSQSPSNKVTEKGKDVELRCDPISGHTALYWYRQSLGQGLEFLIYFQGNSAPDKSGLPSDRFSAERTGGSVSTLTIQRTQQEDSAVYLCASSPRGRETPYFGPGTRLTVT.